In this sample, the clone carrying this TCR beta chain turned up a few times. The antigen is unknown. Researchers reported sorting CD4+ naive, central memory, regulatory and stem cell-like memory cells via CD45RO/CCR7/CD25/CD127/CD95/CD27. The source of the sample is a study of beta chain features in type 1 diabetes. Notes on the study in general: The VDJ junctions of type 1 diabetes patients carried fewer insertions and more deletions.

The study reverse transcribed the entire isolated RNA, so it sequenced expressed TCRB transcripts. The table came from immunoSEQ multiplex PCR; TCRdb's copy has only in-frame clones and leaves some out. Found here are a few hundred thousand clones, around 28% of them singletons; the top ten hold roughly 0.066%. The source material was naive CD4+ T cells from blood. The sequence came from a man aged 18 to 29 in good health.

The CDR3 is CASRAGTGSDTQYF. The CDR3 DNA sequence: TGTGCCAGCAGGGCCGGGACAGGGTCCGATACGCAGTATTTT. The chain uses TRBV28 and TRBJ2-3; 9 bases line up with TRBD1. V was pared by 6 bases and J by 6 bases, with 7 bases of the junction left unmatched. Germline V gene data show CDR1 as MDHEN and CDR2 as SYDVKM. The CDR3 runs to 14 residues.